These 19 T cell receptor beta chains were all obtained from the same sample, sequenced in a study of blood T cells in healthy people across ages (dated by TCRdb to the mid-2010s). The library came from 5' RACE. Sequencing instrument: Illumina HiSeq 2500. A second 7 to 11 cycle PCR used a sample-barcoded 5' primer and a J-beta primer mix. In-frame beta chains were kept once TCRdb had trimmed the public reads at Q25 with fastp and called clones with MiXCR. Under each unique CDR3 protein, matching rows form one entry showing the most common genes and DNA. This sample is represented by over a million distinct CDR3 sequences; approximately 42% of them were singletons. The ten top clones hold over 3.5% of the sample. The sequenced material came from blood. The receptors originated from a woman between 18 and 29 years old in good health.

The sample holds a few counts of this clonotype. The chain employs TRBV6-1 and TRBJ1-3; D remains ambiguous. This CDR3 comprises 17 residues. Trimming cost V 5 bases and J 0 bases, with 17 bases left between them. CDR1 is MNHNS, CDR2 SASEGT, per germline. In nucleotides, the CDR3 is TGTGCCAGCAGTCCTAACCCTCGGGTGAACTCTGGAAACACCATATATTTT. Its protein is CASSPNPRVNSGNTIYF.

The chain has TRBV20-1 and TRBJ2-5; 8 bases are a match to TRBD2. Trimming cost V 0 bases and J 0 bases; bases outside gene matches: 0. This CDR3 spans 14 amino acids. From germline, CDR1 is DFQATT and CDR2 SNEGSKA (reference sequence). The CDR3 loop is CSARELADQETQYF. CDR3 sequence (DNA): TGCAGTGCTAGAGAACTAGCGGACCAAGAGACCCAGTACTTC.

The chain uses TRBV28 and TRBJ2-7; 10 bases fit TRBD2. V lost 6 bases, J lost 5 bases, and 10 bases stayed unmatched. CDR1 and CDR2 from the germline V gene are MDHEN and SYDVKM. The CDR3 runs 15 residues. In DNA, the CDR3 is TGTGCCAGCAGCGAAGCCGGGACTAGCGTTCACGAGCAGTACTTC. It encodes CASSEAGTSVHEQYF.

The CDR3 sequence is CASAGTATIGELFF. CDR3 DNA sequence: TGTGCCAGCGCCGGGACAGCCACGATTGGGGAGCTGTTTTTT. J is TRBJ2-2 and V is TRBV12-3 or TRBV12-4, with TRBD1 identical over 7 bases. The trim removed 8 bases at V and 8 bases at J, leaving 11 bases unmatched. The CDR3 is 14 residues long.

The chain has TRBV29-1 and TRBJ2-5, with unresolved D. V was cut by 3 bases and J by 1 base, with 6 bases left in between. Germline loops: CDR1 SQVTM, CDR2 ANQGSEA. CDR3 size: 12 residues. The CDR3 is CSVERPQETQYF. CDR3 sequence (DNA): TGCAGCGTTGAGCGTCCCCAAGAGACCCAGTACTTC. The whole variable domain, filled in from reference TRBV29-1 and TRBJ2-5, reads SAVISQKPSRDICQRGTSLTIQCQVDSQVTMMFWYRQQPGQSLTLIATANQGSEATYESGFVIDKFPISRPNLTFSTLTVSNMSPEDSSIYLCSVERPQETQYFGPGTRLLVL.

A few counts support this clonotype. This rearrangement joins TRBV3-1 to TRBJ2-5; 8 bases match TRBD2. The CDR3 spans 18 residues. The V segment lost 0 bases and the J segment 2 bases; nucleotides outside the gene matches: 11. Germline V gives CDR1 LGHDT, CDR2 YNNKEL (reference sequence). The CDR3 protein is CASSQDRGERGTQETQYF. For the CDR3, the DNA is TGTGCCAGCAGCCAAGATAGAGGCGAGCGGGGGACGCAAGAGACCCAGTACTTC.

V usage is TRBV4-3 and J usage is TRBJ2-3; D possibly corresponds to TRBD1 (6 bases). The V end was cut by 3 bases, the J end by 1 base, with 17 bases between. The germline gives CDR1 LGHNA, CDR2 YSLEER. The CDR3 extends over 17 amino acids. Here the CDR3 DNA reads TGCGCCAGCAGCCACGACCCCGGAAGGACAGGCACAGATACGCAGTATTTT. This translates into CASSHDPGRTGTDTQYF.

The table lists this clonotype with a few counts. V is TRBV4-3 and J is TRBJ2-1; a possible D gene is TRBD2 (5 bases). The length of the CDR3 is 14 residues. Germline-derived CDR1 and CDR2 are LGHNA and YSLEER. Trimming removed 6 bases from V and 9 bases from J, with 18 bases in between. The CDR3 region is CASSPMRTPTEQFF. In DNA, the CDR3 is TGCGCCAGCAGTCCGATGAGGACTCCGACTGAGCAGTTCTTC.

A single count supports this clonotype. The chain links TRBV5-5 to TRBJ1-5, with no clear D. V dropped 3 bases and J dropped 1 base, with 11 bases sitting between them. CDR3 size: 15 residues. Germline CDR1 and CDR2: SGHKS and YYEKEE (reference sequence). The CDR3 coding sequence is TGTGCCAGCAGCTGGATGGGGATGAGCAATCAGCCCCAGCATTTT. Amino acid sequence: CASSWMGMSNQPQHF.

Only a few counts were recorded for this clonotype. This chain links TRBV4-2 with TRBJ2-7; no clear D gene. V lost 5 bases to trimming and J lost 2 bases, with 13 bases between them. The CDR3 is 14 residues long. Germline lookup yields CDR1 LGHNA and CDR2 YNFKEQ. CDR3: CASSSIDWPYEQYF. CDR3 DNA: TGTGCCAGCAGCTCCATCGACTGGCCCTACGAGCAGTACTTC.

This clonotype was counted only a few times. This chain joins TRBV4-2 and TRBJ1-2; D is possibly TRBD1 (5 bases). V dropped 0 bases and J dropped 4 bases, with 15 bases sitting between them. This CDR3 contains 16 residues. Per the germline V gene, CDR1 is LGHNA and CDR2 is YNFKEQ. The CDR3 DNA reads TGTGCCAGCAGCCAAGATCGAGGGGACGGACTCTATGGCTACACCTTC. Encoded protein: CASSQDRGDGLYGYTF.

V is TRBV12-3 or TRBV12-4 and J is TRBJ1-1; 7 positions agree with TRBD1. This CDR3 region has 15 residues. The V and J ends lost 5 bases and 2 bases, in that order; junction bases with no gene match: 8. In DNA form, the CDR3 reads TGTGCCAGCAGTCCGAGGGACAGACCTAACACTGAAGCTTTCTTT. Its protein is CASSPRDRPNTEAFF.

Regarding this clonotype: With a much larger clone just one base away, this may be a read error. V usage is TRBV20-1 and J usage is TRBJ2-1, with D maybe TRBD2 (5 bases). The J call may be mistaken, given a closer DNA end match to TRBJ2-7. The CDR3 runs 15 residues. CDR1 is DFQATT, CDR2 SNEGSKA, per germline (reference sequence). The CDR3 DNA follows: TGCAGTGCTACCGACTATAAGGTTTCCTACAATGAGCAGTACTTC. Protein sequence: CSATDYKVSYNEQYF.

This clonotype has only a few counts. The chain couples TRBV24-1 to TRBJ2-1, with D perhaps matching TRBD1 or TRBD2 (5 bases each). Per the germline V gene, CDR1 is KGHDR and CDR2 is SFDVKD. Trimming took off 3 bases at V and 8 bases at J, with 13 bases between the two ends. The CDR3 has 14 residues. CDR3 sequence reads: CATSDPRGRHEQFF. The CDR3 bases are TGTGCCACCAGTGATCCCCGGGGCCGACATGAGCAGTTCTTC.

This chain connects TRBV5-5 to TRBJ2-1; 12 bases align to TRBD2. The germline gives CDR1 SGHKS, CDR2 YYEKEE (reference sequence). Germline trimming cut 1 base from V and 9 bases from J; bases unmatched to any gene: 5. The length of the CDR3 is 15 residues. This CDR3 is CASSLRLAGVAEQFF. The CDR3 nucleotides read TGTGCCAGCAGCTTGAGACTAGCGGGAGTCGCTGAGCAGTTCTTC.

This chain connects TRBV20-1 to TRBJ1-6; TRBD1 aligns across 7 bases. Germline CDR1 DFQATT, CDR2 SNEGSKA (reference sequence). This CDR3 region has 15 residues. After removal of 7 bases from V and 5 bases from J, the junction contained 11 bases not matched to a gene. The DNA of the CDR3 is TGCAGTGTCCAGGGGGGGTCGTGGGATAATTCACCCCTCCACTTT. This gives the protein CSVQGGSWDNSPLHF.

DNA of the CDR3: TGTGCCAGCAGCTTAGGCCCGGGACAGGGTCCTTCGGAGACTGAAGCTTTCTTT. Its translation is CASSLGPGQGPSETEAFF. V gene TRBV11-2 combines with J gene TRBJ1-1, with 9 bases fitting TRBD1. CDR1 is SGHAT, CDR2 FQNNGV, per germline. The CDR3 sequence is 18 residues long. The J segment lost 5 bases and the V segment lost 1 base, leaving 14 bases of the junction unmatched.

This clonotype was counted a few times. The chain carries TRBV7-2 and TRBJ2-2, with 8 bases identical to TRBD1. Germline CDR1 and CDR2: SGHTA and FQGNSA. J lost 3 bases, V lost 0 bases, and 3 bases had no gene match. The CDR3 contains 16 residues. The CDR3: CASSLAPQGDTGELFF. The DNA of the CDR3 is TGTGCCAGCAGCTTAGCGCCACAGGGGGACACCGGGGAGCTGTTTTTT.

The V gene is TRBV20-1, the J gene TRBJ2-5, with TRBD2 matching over 8 bases. Germline CDR1 and CDR2: DFQATT and SNEGSKA (reference sequence). J was trimmed by 11 bases and V by 7 bases; bases with no gene match: 21. The CDR3 runs to 15 residues. In DNA, the CDR3 is TGCAGTGGGGAGCGGGAGAGGATTCTTCGCAATGAGCAGTACTTC. Translating it yields CSGERERILRNEQYF.